The table lists the clone carrying this TCR beta chain with a few counts. No antigen is known for it. Reverse transcribing all isolated RNA meant expressed TCRB transcripts were sequenced. Libraries were prepared by immunoSEQ multiplex PCR; TCRdb keeps only in-frame clonotypes and omits some of them. This sample carries some 280,000 clones, 14% of them seen once, and the ten largest clones take more than 0.015%. Via the markers CD45RO/CCR7/CD25/CD127/CD95/CD27, stem cell-like memory, regulatory, central memory and naive CD4+ cells were sorted. Trimming removed 5 bases from V and 2 bases from J; junction bases left unmatched: 2. The CDR3 covers 13 residues. The germline V gene has CDR1 SGDLS and CDR2 YYNGEE. The sample belongs to a study of beta chain features in type 1 diabetes. Study summary: Patients and healthy donors were similar in age, gender and cell yields.

Study-level results: All four CD4+ subsets of Type 1 diabetes patients contained TCRB CDR3s that were moderately but significantly shorter.

This clonotype was sampled from a young man with type 1 diabetes. The chain employs TRBV9 and TRBJ2-3; 7 bases line up with TRBD2. The specimen sequenced was naive CD4+ T cells from blood. This chain's CDR3 is CASSGTTTDTQYF. The CDR3 DNA follows: TGTGCCAGCAGTGGGACTACCACAGATACGCAGTATTTT. Using reference TRBV9 and TRBJ2-3 for the parts outside the CDR3, the full variable domain is DSGVTQTPKHLITATGQRVTLRCSPRSGDLSVYWYQQSLDQGLQFLIQYYNGEERAKGNILERFSAQQFPDLHSELNLSSLELGDSALYFCASSGTTTDTQYFGPGTRLTVL.